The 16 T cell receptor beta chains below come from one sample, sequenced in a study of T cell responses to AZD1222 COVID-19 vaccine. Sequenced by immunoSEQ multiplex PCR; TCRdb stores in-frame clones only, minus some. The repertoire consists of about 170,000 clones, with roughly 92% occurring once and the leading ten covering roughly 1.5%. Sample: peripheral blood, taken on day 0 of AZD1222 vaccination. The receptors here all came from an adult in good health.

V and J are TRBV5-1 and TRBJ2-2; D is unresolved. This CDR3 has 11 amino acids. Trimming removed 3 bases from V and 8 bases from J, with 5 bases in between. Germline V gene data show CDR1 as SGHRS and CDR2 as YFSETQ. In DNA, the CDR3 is TGCGCCAGCAGCTCACCTGGGGAGCTGTTTTTT. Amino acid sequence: CASSSPGELFF.

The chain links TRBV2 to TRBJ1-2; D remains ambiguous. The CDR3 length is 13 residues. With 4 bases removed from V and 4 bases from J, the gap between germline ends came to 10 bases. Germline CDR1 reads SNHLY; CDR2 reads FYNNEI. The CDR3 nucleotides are TGTGCCAGCAGTGCACGGATACTCTATGGCTACACCTTC. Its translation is CASSARILYGYTF. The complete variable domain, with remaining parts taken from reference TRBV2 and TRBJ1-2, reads EPEVTQTPSHQVTQMGQEVILRCVPISNHLYFYWYRQILGQKVEFLVSFYNNEISEKSEIFDDQFSVERPDGSNFTLKIRSTKLEDSAMYFCASSARILYGYTFGSGTRLTVV.

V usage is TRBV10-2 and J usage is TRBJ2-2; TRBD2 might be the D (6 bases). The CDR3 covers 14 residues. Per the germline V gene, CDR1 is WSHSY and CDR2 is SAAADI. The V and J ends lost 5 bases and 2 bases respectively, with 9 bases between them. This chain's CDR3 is CASSPSVNTGELFF. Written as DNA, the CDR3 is TGCGCCAGCAGTCCTAGCGTAAACACCGGGGAGCTGTTTTTT.

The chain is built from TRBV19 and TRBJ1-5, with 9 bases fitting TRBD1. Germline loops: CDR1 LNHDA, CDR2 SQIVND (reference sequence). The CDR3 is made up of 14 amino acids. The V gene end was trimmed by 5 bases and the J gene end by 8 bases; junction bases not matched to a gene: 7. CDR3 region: CASSYGTGFEPQHF. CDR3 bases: TGTGCCAGTAGTTACGGGACAGGGTTTGAGCCCCAGCATTTT.

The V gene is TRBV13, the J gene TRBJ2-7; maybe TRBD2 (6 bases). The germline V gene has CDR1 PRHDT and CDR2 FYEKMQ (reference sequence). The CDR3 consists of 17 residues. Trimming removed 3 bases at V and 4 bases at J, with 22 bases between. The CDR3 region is CASSLGGDWRDGYEQYF. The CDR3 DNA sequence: TGTGCCAGCAGCTTGGGGGGAGACTGGAGAGACGGGTACGAGCAGTACTTC. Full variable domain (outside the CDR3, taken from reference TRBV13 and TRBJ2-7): AAGVIQSPRHLIKEKRETATLKCYPIPRHDTVYWYQQGPGQDPQFLISFYEKMQSDKGSIPDRFSAQQFSDYHSELNMSSLELGDSALYFCASSLGGDWRDGYEQYFGPGTRLTVT.

For the CDR3, the DNA is TGTGCCAGCAGTCCGACTGTCCCTGGGGCCAACGTCCTGACTTTC. It encodes CASSPTVPGANVLTF. The V and J genes are TRBV6-2 or TRBV6-3 and TRBJ2-6; D gene ambiguous. Per germline, CDR1 MNHEY and CDR2 SVGEGT. This CDR3 comprises 15 residues. Trimming cost V 5 bases and J 2 bases, with 10 bases left between them.

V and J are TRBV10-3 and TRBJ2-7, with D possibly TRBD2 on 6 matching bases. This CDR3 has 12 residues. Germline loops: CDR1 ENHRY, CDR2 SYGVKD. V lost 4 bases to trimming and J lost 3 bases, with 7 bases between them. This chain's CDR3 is CAISVGGYEQYF. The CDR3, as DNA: TGTGCCATCAGTGTCGGGGGCTACGAGCAGTACTTC.

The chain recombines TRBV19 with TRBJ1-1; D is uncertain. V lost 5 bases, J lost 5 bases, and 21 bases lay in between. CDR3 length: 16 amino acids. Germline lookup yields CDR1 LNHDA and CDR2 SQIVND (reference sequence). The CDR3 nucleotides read TGTGCCAGTAGTCCCGTAGCATATGGGGTCCAGACTGAAGCTTTCTTT. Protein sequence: CASSPVAYGVQTEAFF.

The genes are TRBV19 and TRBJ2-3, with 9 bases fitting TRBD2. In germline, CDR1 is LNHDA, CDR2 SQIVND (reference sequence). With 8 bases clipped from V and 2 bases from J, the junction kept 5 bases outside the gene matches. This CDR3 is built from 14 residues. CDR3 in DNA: TGTGCCAGTCGGCGGGAGGGATACACAGATACGCAGTATTTT. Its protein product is CASRREGYTDTQYF.

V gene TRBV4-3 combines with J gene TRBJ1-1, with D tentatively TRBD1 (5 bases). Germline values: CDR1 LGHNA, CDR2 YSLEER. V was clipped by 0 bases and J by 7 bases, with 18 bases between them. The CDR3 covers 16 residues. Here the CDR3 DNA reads TGCGCCAGCAGCCAAGAGATAAGGGGCGCGGGGTTTGAAGCTTTCTTT. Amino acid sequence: CASSQEIRGAGFEAFF.

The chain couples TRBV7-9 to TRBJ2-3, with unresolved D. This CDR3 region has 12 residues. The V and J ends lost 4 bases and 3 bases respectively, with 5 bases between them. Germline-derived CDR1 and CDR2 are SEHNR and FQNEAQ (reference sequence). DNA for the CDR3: TGTGCCAGCAGCTCCCTGACAGATACGCAGTATTTT. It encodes CASSSLTDTQYF.

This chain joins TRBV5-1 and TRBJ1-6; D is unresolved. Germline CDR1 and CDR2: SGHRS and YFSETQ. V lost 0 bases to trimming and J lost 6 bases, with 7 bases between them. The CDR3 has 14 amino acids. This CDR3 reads CASSLAQFNSPLHF. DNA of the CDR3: TGCGCCAGCAGCTTGGCGCAGTTTAATTCACCCCTCCACTTT.

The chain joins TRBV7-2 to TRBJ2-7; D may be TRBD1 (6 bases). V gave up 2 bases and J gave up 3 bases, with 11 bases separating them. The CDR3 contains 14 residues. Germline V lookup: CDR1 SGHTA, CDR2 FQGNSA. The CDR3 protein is CASSLRARGYEQYF. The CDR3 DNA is TGTGCCAGCAGCTTAAGGGCCAGGGGCTACGAGCAGTACTTC.

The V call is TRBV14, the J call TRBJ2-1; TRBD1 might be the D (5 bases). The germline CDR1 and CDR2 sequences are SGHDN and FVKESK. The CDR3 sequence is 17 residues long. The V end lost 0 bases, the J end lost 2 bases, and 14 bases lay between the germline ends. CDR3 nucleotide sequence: TGTGCCAGCAGCCAAGACACACAGGCCTTTCCCTACAATGAGCAGTTCTTC. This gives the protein CASSQDTQAFPYNEQFF. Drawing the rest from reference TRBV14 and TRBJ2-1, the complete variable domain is EAGVTQFPSHSVIEKGQTVTLRCDPISGHDNLYWYRRVMGKEIKFLLHFVKESKQDESGMPNNRFLAERTGGTYSTLKVQPAELEDSGVYFCASSQDTQAFPYNEQFFGPGTRLTVL.

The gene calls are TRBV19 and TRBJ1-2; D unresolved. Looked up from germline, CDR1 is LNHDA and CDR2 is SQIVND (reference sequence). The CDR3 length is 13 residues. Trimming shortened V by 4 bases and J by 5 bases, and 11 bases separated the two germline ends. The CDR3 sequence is CASSTPQGYGYTF. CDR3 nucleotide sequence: TGTGCCAGTAGTACCCCTCAAGGATATGGCTACACCTTC. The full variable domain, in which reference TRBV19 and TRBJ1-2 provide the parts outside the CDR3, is DGGITQSPKYLFRKEGQNVTLSCEQNLNHDAMYWYRQDPGQGLRLIYYSQIVNDFQKGDIAEGYSVSREKKESFPLTVTSAQKNPTAFYLCASSTPQGYGYTFGSGTRLTVV.

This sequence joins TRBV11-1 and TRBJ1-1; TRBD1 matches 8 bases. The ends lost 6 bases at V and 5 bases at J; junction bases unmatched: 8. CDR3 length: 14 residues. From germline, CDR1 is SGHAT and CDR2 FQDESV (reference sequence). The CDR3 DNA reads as TGTGCCAGCAGACCGACAGGGGTAGGTACTGAAGCTTTCTTT. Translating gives CASRPTGVGTEAFF.